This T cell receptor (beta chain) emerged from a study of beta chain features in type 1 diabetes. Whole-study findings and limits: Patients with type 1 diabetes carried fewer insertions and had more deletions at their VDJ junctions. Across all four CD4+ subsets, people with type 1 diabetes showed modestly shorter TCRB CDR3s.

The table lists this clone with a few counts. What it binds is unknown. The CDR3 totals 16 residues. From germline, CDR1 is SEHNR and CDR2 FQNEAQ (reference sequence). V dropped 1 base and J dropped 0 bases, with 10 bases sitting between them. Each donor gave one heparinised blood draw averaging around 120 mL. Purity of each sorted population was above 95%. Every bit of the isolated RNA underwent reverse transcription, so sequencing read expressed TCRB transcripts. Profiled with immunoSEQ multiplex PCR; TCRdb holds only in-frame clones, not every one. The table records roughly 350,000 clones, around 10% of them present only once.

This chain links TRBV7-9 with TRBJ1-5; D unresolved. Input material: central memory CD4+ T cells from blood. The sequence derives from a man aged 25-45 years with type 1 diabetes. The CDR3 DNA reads TGTGCCAGCAGCTTAGAGCTGGGGAGTAGCAATCAGCCCCAGCATTTT. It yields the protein CASSLELGSSNQPQHF.